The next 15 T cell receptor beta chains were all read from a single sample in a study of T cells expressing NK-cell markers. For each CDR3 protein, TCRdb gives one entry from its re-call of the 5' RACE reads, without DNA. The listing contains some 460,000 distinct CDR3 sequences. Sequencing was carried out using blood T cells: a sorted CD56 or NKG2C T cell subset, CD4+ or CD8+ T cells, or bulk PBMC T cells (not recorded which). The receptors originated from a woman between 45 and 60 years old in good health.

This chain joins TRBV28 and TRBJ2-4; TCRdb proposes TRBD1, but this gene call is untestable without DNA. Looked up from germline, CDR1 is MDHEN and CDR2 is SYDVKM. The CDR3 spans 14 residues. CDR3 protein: CASSLSDRQNIQYF.

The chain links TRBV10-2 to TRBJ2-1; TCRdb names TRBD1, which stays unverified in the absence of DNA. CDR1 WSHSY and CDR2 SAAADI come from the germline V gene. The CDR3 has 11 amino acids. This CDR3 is CASSRDRGQFF.

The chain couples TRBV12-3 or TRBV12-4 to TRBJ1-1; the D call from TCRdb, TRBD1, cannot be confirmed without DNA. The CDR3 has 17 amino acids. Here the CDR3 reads CASTNRVLLGMNTEAFF.

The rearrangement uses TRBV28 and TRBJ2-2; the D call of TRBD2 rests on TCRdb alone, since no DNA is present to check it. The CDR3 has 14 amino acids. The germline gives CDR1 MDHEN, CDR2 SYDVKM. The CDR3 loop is CASRSGIQTGELFF.

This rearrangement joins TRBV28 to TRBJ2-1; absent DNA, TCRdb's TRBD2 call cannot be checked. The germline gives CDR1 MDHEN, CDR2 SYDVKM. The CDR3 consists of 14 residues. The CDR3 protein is CASSLYGTSGEQFF.

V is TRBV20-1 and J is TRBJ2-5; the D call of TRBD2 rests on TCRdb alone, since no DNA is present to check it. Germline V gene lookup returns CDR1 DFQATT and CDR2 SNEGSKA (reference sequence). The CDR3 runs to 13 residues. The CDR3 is CSAIALAGETQYF.

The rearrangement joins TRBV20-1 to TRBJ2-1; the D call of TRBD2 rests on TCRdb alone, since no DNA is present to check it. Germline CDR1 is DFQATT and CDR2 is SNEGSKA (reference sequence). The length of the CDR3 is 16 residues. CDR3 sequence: CSARDPAGGGDNEQFF.

CDR3: CAWSRGQGGTGELFF. The V and J genes are TRBV30 and TRBJ2-2; TCRdb proposes TRBD1, but this gene call is untestable without DNA. CDR1 GTSNPN and CDR2 SVGIG come from the germline V gene (reference sequence). CDR3 length: 15 amino acids.

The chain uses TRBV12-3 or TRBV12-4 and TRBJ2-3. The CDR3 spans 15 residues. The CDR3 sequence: CASSLSGRRTDTQYF.

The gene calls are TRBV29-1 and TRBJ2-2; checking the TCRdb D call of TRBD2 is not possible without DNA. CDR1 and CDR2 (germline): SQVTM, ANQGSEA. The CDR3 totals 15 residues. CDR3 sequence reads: CSVVAGGFGTGELFF.

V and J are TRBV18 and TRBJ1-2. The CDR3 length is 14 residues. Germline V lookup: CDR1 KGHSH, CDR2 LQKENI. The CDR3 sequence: CASSPRESFYGYTF.

This chain's CDR3 is CASGLPTRGGETQYF. The chain joins TRBV12-5 to TRBJ2-5; TCRdb returns TRBD2, unconfirmable since there is no DNA. This CDR3 contains 15 residues. Germline CDR1 LGHNT, CDR2 FRNRAP.

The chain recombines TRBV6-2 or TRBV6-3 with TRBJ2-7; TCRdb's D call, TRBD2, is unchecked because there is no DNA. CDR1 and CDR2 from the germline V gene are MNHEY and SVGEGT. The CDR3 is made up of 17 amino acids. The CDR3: CASSYSAVGIGFYEQYF.

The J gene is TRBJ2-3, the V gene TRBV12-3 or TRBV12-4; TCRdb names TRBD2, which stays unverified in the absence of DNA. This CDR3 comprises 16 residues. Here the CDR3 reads CASSRTSGSWVDTQYF.

The CDR3 here is CAIRGVAGVGDTQYF. The rearrangement links TRBV10-3 to TRBJ2-3; checking the TCRdb D call of TRBD2 is not possible without DNA. Germline V lookup: CDR1 ENHRY, CDR2 SYGVKD. This CDR3 is 15 amino acids long.